This T cell receptor beta chain stems from a study of T cells after yellow fever vaccination (dated by TCRdb to the late 2010s). With regard to the full study: The SMART-Seq v4 Ultra Low Input RNA kit was used to prepare libraries from fractions with low cell numbers. Two healthy male donors, one aged 18 to 29 and one aged 30 to 40 years, were included in the cohort. Blood was drawn at multiple timepoints before and after primary and secondary immunization, with bulk PBMC replicates and cell subsets isolated. Bulk TCR alpha and beta repertoires were sequenced longitudinally to track T-cell clones before and after primary and booster YFV17D yellow fever vaccination. What the work shows at the level of the full study, not this receptor alone: A small fraction of clonotypes showed up in both the CD4 and CD8 compartments, probably as a result of convergent recombination. Because only a couple of donors were included in the study, the extent to which the findings can be generalized is limited. Computational filtering was required because FACS-sorted repertoires could contain abundant contaminating clonotypes from the bulk population. Most clones expanded after primary vaccination were re-detected after the booster (almost 97% of CD4 and 88% of CD8), suggesting broad memory maintenance. The secondary T-cell response was weaker than the primary response but faster, peaking on day 5 instead of day 15.

CDR3 length: 16 amino acids, cysteine to phenylalanine. CDR3 DNA only is kept here, 48 bases in frame from base 1. TCR cDNA was made using 5'RACE template switching, a step that added a universal primer site and unique molecular identifiers. Priming for cDNA synthesis came from both the TCR alpha and TCR beta constant segments. Library amplification involved two PCR steps, and the second step added sample barcodes and sequencing adapters. Sequencing of libraries was performed on Illumina HiSeq 2500 (2x100 bp) or NovaSeq (2x150 bp). The paper's processing steps were these. MIGEC was used to demultiplex reads and collapse the reads into UMI consensus sequences, and MiXCR was used for V(D)J alignment. Clonotypes responding to the vaccine were identified with edgeR on replicate PBMC samples, with the criteria of FDR below 0.01 and a log2 fold change above 5 up to day 15. CD4 or CD8 identity was assigned to each bulk clonotype according to whether the clonotype was present at higher abundance in the sequenced CD4 repertoire or the sequenced CD8 repertoire. The public reads were reprocessed in TCRdb via fastp at Q25 and MiXCR, keeping in-frame beta chains. Every CDR3 protein is listed once, alongside the most common genes and DNA of its rows. The V and J calls reflect TCRdb's pipeline rather than the authors' work. The sample contains under 600,000 distinct CDR3 sequences, about 14% of them found a single time. The ten most abundant clones make up about 14% of the sample.

The meaning of the sample's treatment or condition label: live attenuated yellow fever vaccine strain. Two biological replicates of bulk PBMCs were collected at each blood-draw timepoint. PBMCs were isolated from peripheral blood using a standard Ficoll-Paque protocol. RNA was extracted with TriZol from bulk PBMCs, CD4 and CD8 fractions, and dextramer-positive and dextramer-negative fractions. This clonotype was detected only a few times. There is no known antigen for this receptor. Base qualities were left out, and no much larger clone turns up one base away. The chain is encoded by TRBV21-1 joined to TRBJ2-7; the tabulated D call, TRBD1, remains unverified against the DNA. TRBV21-1 has pseudogene status. The source material was PBMCs, sampled on the day of the yellow fever booster vaccination. This TCR came from a man aged 25-40 years who received the YFV17D yellow fever vaccine. The sequenced DNA: TGTGCCAGCAGCAAAGCCGCCGGGACAGCCATCTACGAGCAGTACTTC. Its protein reads: CASSKAAGTAIYEQYF.